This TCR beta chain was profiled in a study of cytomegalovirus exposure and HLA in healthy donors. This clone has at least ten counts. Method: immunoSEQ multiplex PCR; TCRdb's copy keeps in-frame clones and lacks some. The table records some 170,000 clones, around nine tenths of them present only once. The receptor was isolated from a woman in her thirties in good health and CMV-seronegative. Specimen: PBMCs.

DNA of the CDR3: TGTGCCAGCAGTGGAGTCCCCAGCGTTGATACGCAGTATTTT. Residues: CASSGVPSVDTQYF. This chain connects TRBV21-1 to TRBJ2-3; the listed D gene, TRBD2, was not tested against the DNA. TRBV21-1 is a pseudogene locus. This CDR3 has 14 residues.